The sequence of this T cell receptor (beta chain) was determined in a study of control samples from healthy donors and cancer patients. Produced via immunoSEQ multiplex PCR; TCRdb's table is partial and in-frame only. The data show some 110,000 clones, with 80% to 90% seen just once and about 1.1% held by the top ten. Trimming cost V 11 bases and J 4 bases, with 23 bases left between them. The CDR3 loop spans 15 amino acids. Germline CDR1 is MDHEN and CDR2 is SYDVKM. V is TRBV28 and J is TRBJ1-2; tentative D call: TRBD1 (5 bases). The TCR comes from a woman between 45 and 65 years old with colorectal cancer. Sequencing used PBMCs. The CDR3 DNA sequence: TGTGCCGGAAGGGGACGGGGCTCAGGACGCTATGGCTACACCTTC. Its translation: CAGRGRGSGRYGYTF.